One sample yielded the 30 T cell receptor beta chains listed below, sequenced in a study of post-analysis software for immune sequencing data (dated by TCRdb to between 2015 and 2017). Findings and caveats that apply to the study as a whole: Patients showed significantly higher frequencies than controls for several TRBV segments, among them TRBV5-6, TRBV5-1 and TRBV20-1.

Library prep was done by PCR. The sequencer listed for this sample is Illumina HiSeq 2500. To reduce PCR and sequencing biases, unique molecular identifiers were incorporated into the TCR beta cDNA libraries. TCRdb trimmed public reads at Q25 via fastp, called clones via MiXCR and kept in-frame beta chains. Each record represents a unique CDR3 protein, reported with the most common genes and DNA among its rows. A total of some 450,000 distinct CDR3 sequences appear in this sample, roughly 45% of them only once. The leading ten clones occupy roughly 12% of the sample. These receptors' antigens are unknown. Sequenced material: blood. Receptors were obtained from a girl aged 5 to 17 with multiple sclerosis.

This clonotype was seen more than once but under ten times. V and J are TRBV7-9 and TRBJ2-3; D not certain. The CDR3 runs 14 residues. Trimming stripped 1 base from V and 3 bases from J, with 8 bases between. Looked up from germline, CDR1 is SEHNR and CDR2 is FQNEAQ (reference sequence). This chain's CDR3 is CASSLGPVTDTQYF. The CDR3 DNA reads TGTGCCAGCAGCTTAGGGCCGGTAACAGATACGCAGTATTTT.

In its sample, this clonotype was seen a few times. The V gene is TRBV20-1, the J gene TRBJ2-3; D is unclear. CDR1 and CDR2 from the germline V gene are DFQATT and SNEGSKA (reference sequence). V lost 6 bases to trimming and J lost 2 bases, with 6 bases between them. The CDR3 covers 11 residues. The CDR3 spells CSATLTDTQYF. The CDR3 DNA reads as TGCAGTGCCACCCTCACAGATACGCAGTATTTT.

This clonotype was picked up a small number of times. In DNA form, the CDR3 reads TGTGCCAGCAGCAAAGACAGGGGGCTCTACGAGCAGTACTTC. This encodes CASSKDRGLYEQYF. The gene calls are TRBV7-8 and TRBJ2-7, with 10 bases aligning to TRBD1. V was pared by 5 bases and J by 3 bases, with 4 bases of the junction left unmatched. Per the germline V gene, CDR1 is SGHVS and CDR2 is FQNEAQ. CDR3 length equals 14 residues.

This clonotype was detected a few times. J is TRBJ2-5 and V is TRBV5-1; TRBD2 matches 10 bases. The CDR3 sequence is 16 residues long. Germline V gene lookup returns CDR1 SGHRS and CDR2 YFSETQ. J was trimmed by 5 bases and V by 0 bases; bases with no gene match: 7. In DNA, the CDR3 is TGCGCCAGCAGCTTGGAGCCTAGCGGGAGTGGGGAGACCCAGTACTTC. It yields the protein CASSLEPSGSGETQYF.

The rearrangement uses TRBV24-1 and TRBJ2-3, with D unclear. The CDR3 has 13 amino acids. CDR1 and CDR2 (germline): KGHDR, SFDVKD. V lost 5 bases and J 0 bases, leaving 5 bases between the germline ends. CDR3 coding DNA: TGTGCCACCAGTGTCGCCAGCACAGATACGCAGTATTTT. Translation: CATSVASTDTQYF.

The chain carries TRBV6-1 and TRBJ2-7; D might be TRBD1 or TRBD2, each matching 5 bases. Germline assignment: CDR1 MNHNS and CDR2 SASEGT. The CDR3 contains 15 residues. Trimming cost V 3 bases and J 5 bases, with 17 bases left between them. CDR3 nucleotides: TGTGCCAGCAGTGAGGGGACCGTGGGGTCCCACGAGCAGTACTTC. It encodes CASSEGTVGSHEQYF.

This clonotype was observed a few times. The V gene is TRBV20-1, the J gene TRBJ2-5, with D unresolved. V was clipped by 3 bases and J by 5 bases, with 4 bases between them. The CDR3 runs to 10 residues. The V gene's germline CDR1 is DFQATT and CDR2 SNEGSKA (reference sequence). In DNA, the CDR3 is TGCAGTGCTAGCGAGGAGACCCAGTACTTC. It specifies CSASEETQYF.

The J gene is TRBJ1-5, the V gene TRBV15; TRBD1 matches 7 bases. The CDR3 sequence is 16 residues long. The ends lost 0 bases at V and 9 bases at J; junction bases unmatched: 11. Germline CDR1 and CDR2: LNHNV and YYDKDF (reference sequence). This CDR3 is CATSRDFGGQYPPQHF. The CDR3 DNA reads TGTGCCACCAGCAGAGATTTTGGGGGACAGTATCCGCCCCAGCATTTT.

The V gene is TRBV12-3 or TRBV12-4, the J gene TRBJ1-1; tentatively, D is TRBD1 (5 bases). The CDR3 totals 12 residues. The V end lost 1 base, the J end lost 6 bases, and 6 bases lay between the germline ends. CDR3 residues: CASSLEGPEAFF. The CDR3 DNA is TGTGCCAGCAGTTTAGAGGGGCCTGAAGCTTTCTTT.

This clonotype has at least ten counts. The DNA of the CDR3 is TGCAGTGCTAGCGGGGCGGGAGAGGGCAATGAGCAGTTCTTC. Amino acids: CSASGAGEGNEQFF. This sequence joins TRBV20-1 and TRBJ2-1, with 7 bases fitting TRBD2. This CDR3 spans 14 amino acids. Germline loops: CDR1 DFQATT, CDR2 SNEGSKA (reference sequence). Trimming took 3 bases from V and 6 from J; bases not matched to a gene: 8.

The chain carries TRBV9 and TRBJ1-2, with 9 bases lining up with TRBD1. The germline V gene has CDR1 SGDLS and CDR2 YYNGEE. The J segment lost 8 bases and the V segment lost 4 bases, leaving 9 bases of the junction unmatched. The CDR3 is 14 residues long. In DNA form, the CDR3 reads TGTGCCAGCAGCCCCGGGACAGGGCTTCTCGGCTACACCTTC. This sequence encodes CASSPGTGLLGYTF.

This chain links TRBV28 with TRBJ1-5; D is unresolved. Germline assignment: CDR1 MDHEN and CDR2 SYDVKM. The CDR3 extends over 16 amino acids. Trimming removed 5 bases from V and 0 bases from J, with 14 bases in between. The DNA of the CDR3 is TGTGCCAGCAGTACTAGGTTCCCGTATAGCAATCAGCCCCAGCATTTT. The encoded protein is CASSTRFPYSNQPQHF.

V usage is TRBV30 and J usage is TRBJ1-1, with TRBD1 identical over 7 bases. CDR1 GTSNPN and CDR2 SVGIG come from the germline V gene (reference sequence). The CDR3 runs 15 residues. Trimming cost V 0 bases and J 2 bases; bases outside gene matches: 6. This CDR3 is CAWSVPDRDNTEAFF. Written as DNA, the CDR3 is TGTGCCTGGAGTGTACCAGACAGGGATAACACTGAAGCTTTCTTT.

Remarks on this clonotype: Given the absence of the conserved phenylalanine or tryptophan at the CDR3 end, a read error is likely. The chain combines TRBV20-1 with TRBJ2-7; D possibly corresponds to TRBD1 (6 bases). The CDR3 runs to 11 residues. V was clipped by 5 bases and J by 4 bases, with 9 bases between them. Germline V gene data show CDR1 as DFQATT and CDR2 as SNEGSKA (reference sequence). CDR3 amino acids: CSALGQYEQYC. As DNA, the CDR3 is TGCAGTGCTCTAGGACAGTACGAGCAGTACTGC.

The rearrangement links TRBV12-3 or TRBV12-4 to TRBJ2-1; D might be TRBD2 (7 bases). The CDR3 contains 16 residues. V was pared by 1 base and J by 5 bases, with 15 bases between. In DNA, the CDR3 is TGTGCCAGCAGTTTAGTAGGGGGGGTCACAAACAATGAGCAGTTCTTC. It yields the protein CASSLVGGVTNNEQFF.

The chain uses TRBV14 and TRBJ2-1; weak D call: TRBD2 (5 bases). With 0 bases removed from V and 8 bases from J, the gap between germline ends came to 11 bases. The CDR3 consists of 14 residues. Germline V CDR1 and CDR2: SGHDN, FVKESK. The CDR3 region is CASSQDVEVHEQFF. In DNA form, the CDR3 reads TGTGCCAGCAGCCAAGATGTGGAGGTTCATGAGCAGTTCTTC.

In its sample, this clonotype was seen a few times. J is TRBJ2-5 and V is TRBV15, with D maybe TRBD2 (8 bases). Germline lookup yields CDR1 LNHNV and CDR2 YYDKDF (reference sequence). Trimming took off 5 bases at V and 4 bases at J, with 17 bases between the two ends. This CDR3 is built from 15 residues. The CDR3 DNA reads TGTGCCACCAGCTCCGGGAGGGGGCGAGCAGAGACCCAGTACTTC. Translated, it gives CATSSGRGRAETQYF.

This clonotype occurred many times. The chain has TRBV28 and TRBJ1-2, with 7 bases that match TRBD1. The CDR3 consists of 14 residues. Germline V gene lookup returns CDR1 MDHEN and CDR2 SYDVKM. V lost 1 base, J lost 7 bases, and 6 bases stayed unmatched. The CDR3 DNA reads TGTGCCAGCAGTTTATTGGACAGGCAGGGTGGCTACACCTTC. This translates into CASSLLDRQGGYTF.

V and J are TRBV20-1 and TRBJ2-3, with 12 bases aligning to TRBD2. This CDR3 region has 15 residues. Germline loops: CDR1 DFQATT, CDR2 SNEGSKA (reference sequence). CDR3 sequence reads: CSFQASGRAGDTQYF. The CDR3 DNA sequence: TGCAGCTTCCAAGCTAGCGGGAGGGCGGGAGATACGCAGTATTTT.

This sequence joins TRBV7-2 and TRBJ1-5; D might be TRBD1 (5 bases). This CDR3 has 15 amino acids. Trimming pared 1 base from V and 2 bases from J, leaving 9 bases between. CDR1 SGHTA and CDR2 FQGNSA come from the germline V gene. CDR3 sequence (DNA): TGTGCCAGCAGCTTAGTCATAGGGGGCAATCAGCCCCAGCATTTT. This codes for CASSLVIGGNQPQHF. The full variable domain, completed using reference TRBV7-2 and TRBJ1-5, is GAGVSQSPSNKVTEKGKDVELRCDPISGHTALYWYRQSLGQGLEFLIYFQGNSAPDKSGLPSDRFSAERTGGSVSTLTIQRTQQEDSAVYLCASSLVIGGNQPQHFGDGTRLSIL.

V usage is TRBV5-1 and J usage is TRBJ2-3; 9 nucleotides line up with TRBD2. J gave up 4 bases and V 0 bases, and 6 bases lay outside the gene matches. CDR3 length: 16 amino acids. CDR1 is SGHRS and CDR2 is YFSETQ in the germline V gene. CDR3 protein: CASSLVLAGVADTQYF. CDR3 coding DNA: TGCGCCAGCAGCTTGGTCTTAGCGGGAGTCGCAGATACGCAGTATTTT.

A few counts support this clonotype. The rearrangement uses TRBV10-3 and TRBJ1-1; D unresolved. The length of the CDR3 is 11 residues. V was cut by 7 bases and J by 8 bases, with 11 bases left in between. The germline gives CDR1 ENHRY, CDR2 SYGVKD. The chain's CDR3 is CAIKEGAEAFF. CDR3 coding DNA: TGTGCCATCAAGGAGGGAGCCGAAGCTTTCTTT.

This chain connects TRBV6-5 to TRBJ2-1; D might be TRBD1 (5 bases). The V end was cut by 5 bases, the J end by 1 base, with 12 bases between. The CDR3 spans 15 residues. Germline CDR1 is MNHEY and CDR2 is SVGAGI. CDR3 nucleotides: TGTGCCAGCAGTAGCCTCGACAGATCCTACAATGAGCAGTTCTTC. Protein product: CASSSLDRSYNEQFF.

This clonotype was counted a few times. The junction departs from germline at one end; a sequencing error may be responsible. The rearrangement uses TRBV20-1 and TRBJ2-7; D possibly uses TRBD1 or TRBD2 (5 bases each). CDR1 is DFQATT and CDR2 is SNEGSKA in the germline V gene (reference sequence). This CDR3 spans 13 amino acids. CDR3 nucleotide sequence: TGCAGTGCCAGAGGGGCGGCGTCCTACGAGCAGTACTTC. This encodes CSARGAASYEQYF.

This clonotype occurred a few times. V usage is TRBV4-2 and J usage is TRBJ2-1; 10 positions match TRBD2. With 0 bases clipped from V and 6 bases from J, the junction kept 8 bases outside the gene matches. The CDR3 is made up of 17 amino acids. Germline V gene data show CDR1 as LGHNA and CDR2 as YNFKEQ. DNA of the CDR3: TGTGCCAGCAGCCAAGACGGAGCGGGAGGGCCGGGCAATGAGCAGTTCTTC. Amino acid sequence: CASSQDGAGGPGNEQFF.

This clonotype has just one count. This chain uses TRBV7-2 with TRBJ2-7; 11 positions agree with TRBD2. The tail of the sequence fits TRBJ2-5 better, so the J call may be wrong. The CDR3 is 15 amino acids. The germline gives CDR1 SGHTA, CDR2 FQGNSA. DNA for the CDR3: TGTGCCAGCAGTTCGACACTAGCGGGAGAGGGGACCCAGTACTTC. Amino acid sequence: CASSSTLAGEGTQYF.

The chain recombines TRBV20-1 with TRBJ2-7, with 10 bases fitting TRBD2. The CDR3 spans 14 residues. V shed 6 bases, J shed 5 bases, and the junction held 10 bases outside the gene matches. Germline-derived CDR1 and CDR2 are DFQATT and SNEGSKA (reference sequence). The CDR3 region is CSAQAGLAGDEQYF. CDR3 nucleotides: TGCAGTGCCCAGGCTGGCCTAGCGGGAGACGAGCAGTACTTC.

The chain carries TRBV5-1 and TRBJ2-7; tentative D call: TRBD1 (6 bases). In germline, CDR1 is SGHRS, CDR2 YFSETQ. The CDR3 is 15 amino acids. V was clipped by 3 bases and J by 6 bases, with 19 bases between them. The CDR3 sequence: CASSSSGTTGREQYF. The CDR3 DNA reads as TGCGCCAGCAGCTCCAGCGGAACAACAGGGCGCGAGCAGTACTTC. Full variable domain (rest looked up from reference TRBV5-1 and TRBJ2-7): KAGVTQTPRYLIKTRGQQVTLSCSPISGHRSVSWYQQTPGQGLQFLFEYFSETQRNKGNFPGRFSGRQFSNSRSEMNVSTLELGDSALYLCASSSSGTTGREQYFGPGTRLTVT.

This clonotype turned up a few times. The chain combines TRBV27 with TRBJ2-1; D unresolved. The CDR3 length is 13 residues. Germline lookup yields CDR1 MNHEY and CDR2 SMNVEV (reference sequence). V was trimmed by 6 bases and J by 8 bases, leaving 14 bases between them. CDR3 DNA: TGTGCCAGCAGCCTCGGACCTAGGGATGAGCAGTTCTTC. Translation: CASSLGPRDEQFF.

This clonotype was seen more than once but under ten times. The genes are TRBV5-1 and TRBJ2-7; 9 nucleotides agree with TRBD1. The ends lost 4 bases at V and 0 bases at J; junction bases unmatched: 11. This CDR3 has 17 residues. CDR1 is SGHRS and CDR2 is YFSETQ in the germline V gene. In DNA form, the CDR3 reads TGCGCCAGCAGCACCACGGGTAGGGACAGGGCCTCCTACGAGCAGTACTTC. This translates into CASSTTGRDRASYEQYF.